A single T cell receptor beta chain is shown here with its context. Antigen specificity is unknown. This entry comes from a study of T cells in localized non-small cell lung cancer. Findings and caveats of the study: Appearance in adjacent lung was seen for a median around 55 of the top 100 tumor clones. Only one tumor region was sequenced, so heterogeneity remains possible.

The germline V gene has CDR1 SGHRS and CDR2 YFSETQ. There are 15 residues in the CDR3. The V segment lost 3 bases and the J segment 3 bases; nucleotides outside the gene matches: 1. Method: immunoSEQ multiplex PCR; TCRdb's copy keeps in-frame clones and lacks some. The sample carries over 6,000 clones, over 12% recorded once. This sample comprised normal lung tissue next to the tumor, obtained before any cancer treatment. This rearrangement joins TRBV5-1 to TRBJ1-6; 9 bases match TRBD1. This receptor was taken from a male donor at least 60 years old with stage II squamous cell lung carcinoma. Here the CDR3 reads CASSWGQGYNSPLHF. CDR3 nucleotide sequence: TGCGCCAGCAGCTGGGGACAGGGCTATAATTCACCCCTCCACTTT.